Listed below are T cell receptor beta chains from one sample, sequenced in a study of shared clonotypes between healthy human individuals. Only in-frame clones appear in the TCRdb table, and some are missing; sequencing was by immunoSEQ multiplex PCR. The profile covers about 490,000 clones, with approximately 79% appearing a single time and less than 15% taken by the ten largest. Sequenced sample: PBMCs. The receptors stem from a woman aged 40 to 50 in good health. Some clones in this sample may be carry-over from other donors' samples. Both conserved end residues are part of each CDR3. The order of the fields is D gene, clone size, V gene, J gene, CDR3 protein, CDR3 DNA. A D gene is named only where the DNA matches it firmly. A clone size is listed for some rows: how often the clone was seen (once, few, many), or a class if it is expanded.

D gene: NA
clone size: NA
V gene: TRBV7-7
J gene: TRBJ1-1
CDR3 protein: CASSLGKDTEAFF
CDR3 DNA: TGTGCTAGCAGCTTAGGGAAGGACACTGAAGCTTTCTTT

D gene: TRBD1
clone size: NA
V gene: TRBV5-1
J gene: TRBJ1-6
CDR3 protein: CASSITGQGNSPLHF
CDR3 DNA: TGCGCCAGCAGCATTACGGGACAGGGAAATTCACCCCTCCACTTT

D gene: TRBD2
clone size: NA
V gene: TRBV9
J gene: TRBJ2-5
CDR3 protein: CASSVGGSGREGTQYF
CDR3 DNA: TGTGCCAGCAGCGTAGGTGGTAGCGGGAGGGAGGGGACCCAGTACTTC

D gene: NA
clone size: once
V gene: TRBV18
J gene: TRBJ2-7
CDR3 protein: CASSPAGTSYEQYF
CDR3 DNA: TGTGCCAGCTCACCAGCGGGTACGTCCTACGAGCAGTACTTC

D gene: NA
clone size: NA
V gene: TRBV5-4
J gene: TRBJ1-2
CDR3 protein: CASSLVGNNYGYTF
CDR3 DNA: TGTGCCAGCAGCTTAGTCGGTAATAACTATGGCTACACCTTC

D gene: NA
clone size: NA
V gene: TRBV19
J gene: TRBJ2-2
CDR3 protein: CASSILGGIGELFF
CDR3 DNA: TGTGCCAGTAGCATCCTTGGCGGGATCGGAGAGCTGTTTTTT

D gene: NA
clone size: NA
V gene: TRBV2
J gene: TRBJ2-3
CDR3 protein: CASVPEGGTDTQYF
CDR3 DNA: TGTGCCAGCGTCCCCGAGGGGGGGACAGATACGCAGTATTTT

D gene: TRBD2
clone size: NA
V gene: TRBV5-8
J gene: TRBJ2-1
CDR3 protein: CASSSGRWTSGYNEQFF
CDR3 DNA: TGTGCCAGCAGCTCTGGGAGATGGACTAGCGGGTACAATGAGCAGTTCTTC

D gene: NA
clone size: NA
V gene: TRBV4-2
J gene: TRBJ2-7
CDR3 protein: CASSQDDSAAYEQYF
CDR3 DNA: TGTGCCAGCAGCCAAGATGATAGCGCCGCCTACGAGCAGTACTTC

D gene: TRBD2
clone size: NA
V gene: TRBV5-1
J gene: TRBJ2-1
CDR3 protein: CASRDYRYNEQFF
CDR3 DNA: TGCGCCAGTCGGGACTACCGATACAATGAGCAGTTCTTC

D gene: NA
clone size: NA
V gene: TRBV27
J gene: TRBJ2-2
CDR3 protein: CASTFEEDTANTGELFF
CDR3 DNA: TGTGCCAGCACCTTCGAGGAGGACACCGCGAACACCGGGGAGCTGTTTTTT

D gene: TRBD1
clone size: NA
V gene: TRBV11-3
J gene: TRBJ2-5
CDR3 protein: CASSLGQETQYF
CDR3 DNA: TGTGCCAGCAGCCTGGGACAGGAGACCCAGTACTTC

D gene: NA
clone size: NA
V gene: TRBV5-4
J gene: TRBJ1-3
CDR3 protein: CASSLQQFSGNTIYF
CDR3 DNA: TGTGCCAGCAGCTTGCAACAGTTCTCTGGAAACACCATATATTTT

D gene: NA
clone size: NA
V gene: TRBV2
J gene: TRBJ2-7
CDR3 protein: CASSGYSYEQYF
CDR3 DNA: TGTGCCAGCAGCGGGTATTCCTACGAGCAGTACTTC

D gene: NA
clone size: NA
V gene: TRBV11-2
J gene: TRBJ2-7
CDR3 protein: CASSPSGLSYEQYF
CDR3 DNA: TGTGCCAGCAGCCCATCCGGGCTCTCCTACGAGCAGTACTTC

D gene: TRBD1
clone size: NA
V gene: TRBV5-1
J gene: TRBJ1-2
CDR3 protein: CASSLEPASGQGDGYTF
CDR3 DNA: TGCGCCAGCAGCTTGGAACCCGCCTCGGGACAGGGGGATGGCTACACCTTC

D gene: NA
clone size: NA
V gene: TRBV10-2
J gene: TRBJ1-4
CDR3 protein: CASSWGGLDEKLFF
CDR3 DNA: TGCGCCAGCAGTTGGGGGGGCTTGGATGAAAAACTGTTTTTT

D gene: TRBD1
clone size: NA
V gene: TRBV7-7
J gene: TRBJ2-3
CDR3 protein: CASSLGQGGTDTQYF
CDR3 DNA: TGTGCTAGCAGCTTAGGACAGGGGGGAACAGATACGCAGTATTTT

D gene: TRBD1
clone size: once
V gene: TRBV5-8
J gene: TRBJ2-7
CDR3 protein: CASSPRRQGTYEQYF
CDR3 DNA: TGTGCCAGCAGCCCCCGCCGACAGGGCACCTACGAGCAGTACTTC

D gene: NA
clone size: NA
V gene: TRBV18
J gene: TRBJ2-5
CDR3 protein: CASSPNNQETQYF
CDR3 DNA: TGTGCCAGCTCACCAAATAACCAAGAGACCCAGTACTTC

D gene: NA
clone size: NA
V gene: TRBV5-6
J gene: TRBJ2-2
CDR3 protein: CASRSQQGVAGELFF
CDR3 DNA: TGTGCCAGCAGATCGCAACAGGGAGTGGCCGGGGAGCTGTTTTTT

D gene: NA
clone size: NA
V gene: TRBV5-1
J gene: TRBJ2-4
CDR3 protein: CASSLIPGAEGDIQYF
CDR3 DNA: TGCGCCAGCAGCTTGATACCCGGGGCGGAAGGAGACATTCAGTACTTC

D gene: NA
clone size: NA
V gene: TRBV15
J gene: TRBJ1-4
CDR3 protein: CATSSIVPYEKLFF
CDR3 DNA: TGTGCCACCAGTTCAATTGTCCCCTACGAAAAACTGTTTTTT

D gene: TRBD2
clone size: NA
V gene: TRBV7-2
J gene: TRBJ2-7
CDR3 protein: CASSLPRLANEQYF
CDR3 DNA: TGTGCCAGCAGCTTGCCAAGACTAGCTAACGAGCAGTACTTC

D gene: NA
clone size: NA
V gene: TRBV2
J gene: TRBJ2-5
CDR3 protein: CASSEAGRVGGQYF
CDR3 DNA: TGTGCCAGCAGTGAAGCGGGCAGGGTGGGTGGCCAGTACTTC

D gene: NA
clone size: NA
V gene: TRBV5-1
J gene: TRBJ1-1
CDR3 protein: CASSLVQGGGTEAFF
CDR3 DNA: TGCGCCAGCAGCTTGGTTCAGGGAGGAGGCACTGAAGCTTTCTTT

D gene: TRBD2
clone size: few
V gene: TRBV7-8
J gene: TRBJ2-7
CDR3 protein: CASSPTRTSGSYEQYF
CDR3 DNA: TGTGCCAGCAGCCCAACCCGGACTAGCGGGAGTTACGAGCAGTACTTC

D gene: NA
clone size: few
V gene: TRBV2
J gene: TRBJ2-5
CDR3 protein: CASRGRWTQYF
CDR3 DNA: TGTGCCAGCAGGGGCCGTTGGACCCAGTACTTC

D gene: NA
clone size: NA
V gene: TRBV5-1
J gene: TRBJ2-2
CDR3 protein: CASSSGQNTGELFF
CDR3 DNA: TGCGCCAGCAGCTCGGGACAGAACACCGGGGAGCTGTTTTTT

D gene: NA
clone size: NA
V gene: TRBV28
J gene: TRBJ2-3
CDR3 protein: CAGGARKDTQYF
CDR3 DNA: TGTGCCGGCGGGGCGCGCAAAGATACGCAGTATTTT

D gene: NA
clone size: few
V gene: TRBV6-5
J gene: TRBJ1-5
CDR3 protein: CASSQDGYSNQPQHF
CDR3 DNA: TGTGCCAGCAGTCAGGACGGATATAGCAATCAGCCCCAGCATTTT

D gene: NA
clone size: NA
V gene: TRBV19
J gene: TRBJ2-7
CDR3 protein: CASSIRQSSYEQYF
CDR3 DNA: TGTGCCAGTAGTATACGGCAGAGCTCCTACGAGCAGTACTTC

D gene: TRBD1
clone size: NA
V gene: TRBV11-2
J gene: TRBJ2-7
CDR3 protein: CASSSWTGGVYEQYF
CDR3 DNA: TGTGCCAGCAGCTCCTGGACAGGGGGTGTCTACGAGCAGTACTTC

D gene: TRBD1
clone size: NA
V gene: TRBV5-1
J gene: TRBJ2-5
CDR3 protein: CASSFLGQAQETQYF
CDR3 DNA: TGCGCCAGCAGCTTCCTGGGACAGGCCCAAGAGACCCAGTACTTC

D gene: NA
clone size: once
V gene: TRBV21-1
J gene: TRBJ1-5
CDR3 protein: CASSRSTGPAGQPQHF
CDR3 DNA: TGTGCCAGCAGCCGTTCGACAGGTCCCGCGGGGCAGCCCCAGCATTTT

D gene: NA
clone size: NA
V gene: TRBV5-1
J gene: TRBJ2-1
CDR3 protein: CASSLTSGEDEQFF
CDR3 DNA: TGCGCCAGCAGCTTAACGTCAGGGGAGGATGAGCAGTTCTTC

D gene: TRBD1
clone size: NA
V gene: TRBV5-1
J gene: TRBJ2-7
CDR3 protein: CASSQYDRATYEQYF
CDR3 DNA: TGCGCCAGCAGCCAGTACGACAGGGCGACCTACGAGCAGTACTTC

D gene: NA
clone size: NA
V gene: TRBV5-6
J gene: TRBJ2-5
CDR3 protein: CASSLAGRSQETQYF
CDR3 DNA: TGTGCCAGCAGCTTGGCCGGCAGGTCTCAAGAGACCCAGTACTTC

D gene: NA
clone size: NA
V gene: TRBV11-2
J gene: TRBJ2-7
CDR3 protein: CASRGGQENEQYF
CDR3 DNA: TGTGCCAGCAGGGGGGGACAAGAAAACGAGCAGTACTTC

D gene: NA
clone size: NA
V gene: TRBV6-1
J gene: TRBJ2-2
CDR3 protein: CASRGVWGTGELFF
CDR3 DNA: TGTGCCAGCAGAGGGGTTTGGGGCACCGGGGAGCTGTTTTTT

D gene: TRBD2
clone size: few
V gene: TRBV9
J gene: TRBJ2-1
CDR3 protein: CASSVEVSGVGEQFF
CDR3 DNA: TGTGCCAGCAGCGTAGAGGTTAGCGGGGTGGGCGAGCAGTTCTTC

D gene: NA
clone size: NA
V gene: TRBV2
J gene: TRBJ2-5
CDR3 protein: CASTPWKETQYF
CDR3 DNA: TGTGCCAGCACTCCCTGGAAAGAGACCCAGTACTTC

D gene: NA
clone size: NA
V gene: TRBV5-1
J gene: TRBJ2-7
CDR3 protein: CASSLWGATIDEQYF
CDR3 DNA: TGCGCCAGCAGCTTGTGGGGGGCTACGATTGACGAGCAGTACTTC

D gene: TRBD2
clone size: NA
V gene: TRBV5-1
J gene: TRBJ2-5
CDR3 protein: CASSLLAGGPSETQYF
CDR3 DNA: TGCGCCAGCAGCTTACTAGCGGGAGGGCCCTCGGAGACCCAGTACTTC

D gene: NA
clone size: NA
V gene: TRBV5-1
J gene: TRBJ1-1
CDR3 protein: CASSLAGVAKAFF
CDR3 DNA: TGCGCCAGCAGCTTGGCCGGGGTGGCAAAAGCTTTCTTT

D gene: TRBD1
clone size: NA
V gene: TRBV18
J gene: TRBJ1-1
CDR3 protein: CASSPGTGTYNTEAFF
CDR3 DNA: TGTGCCAGCTCCCCCGGGACAGGGACATATAACACTGAAGCTTTCTTT

D gene: NA
clone size: NA
V gene: TRBV28
J gene: TRBJ2-7
CDR3 protein: CASSLGSNYEQYF
CDR3 DNA: TGTGCCAGCAGTCTCGGGTCCAATTACGAGCAGTACTTC

D gene: NA
clone size: NA
V gene: TRBV5-1
J gene: TRBJ1-4
CDR3 protein: CASSLAGRTVIGEKLFF
CDR3 DNA: TGCGCCAGCAGCTTGGCAGGGAGGACAGTAATAGGAGAAAAACTGTTTTTT

D gene: NA
clone size: NA
V gene: TRBV5-1
J gene: TRBJ2-2
CDR3 protein: CASSSGYGANTGELFF
CDR3 DNA: TGCGCCAGCAGCTCCGGTTACGGCGCGAACACCGGGGAGCTGTTTTTT

D gene: NA
clone size: NA
V gene: TRBV30
J gene: TRBJ1-3
CDR3 protein: CAWSIGQTSSGNTIYF
CDR3 DNA: TGTGCCTGGAGTATAGGACAGACCAGCTCTGGAAACACCATATATTTT

D gene: NA
clone size: NA
V gene: TRBV5-4
J gene: TRBJ1-4
CDR3 protein: CASSFPGPNEKLFF
CDR3 DNA: TGTGCCAGCAGCTTCCCGGGACCAAATGAAAAACTGTTTTTT

D gene: NA
clone size: NA
V gene: TRBV6-1
J gene: TRBJ1-1
CDR3 protein: CASSEYGRLNTEAFF
CDR3 DNA: TGTGCCAGCAGTGAATATGGCAGGTTGAACACTGAAGCTTTCTTT

D gene: TRBD1
clone size: NA
V gene: TRBV5-1
J gene: TRBJ1-2
CDR3 protein: CASREQGARGYTF
CDR3 DNA: TGCGCCAGCAGGGAGCAGGGGGCGCGTGGCTACACCTTC

D gene: NA
clone size: few
V gene: TRBV5-1
J gene: TRBJ2-3
CDR3 protein: CASSSYTDTQYF
CDR3 DNA: TGCGCCAGCAGCTCGTACACAGATACGCAGTATTTT

D gene: TRBD2
clone size: NA
V gene: TRBV7-2
J gene: TRBJ2-7
CDR3 protein: CASSPFSGSYEQYF
CDR3 DNA: TGTGCCAGCAGCCCCTTTAGCGGGAGTTACGAGCAGTACTTC

D gene: TRBD1
clone size: NA
V gene: TRBV27
J gene: TRBJ2-1
CDR3 protein: CASSLEGAHNEQFF
CDR3 DNA: TGTGCCAGCAGTTTAGAGGGGGCACACAATGAGCAGTTCTTC

D gene: TRBD2
clone size: NA
V gene: TRBV5-4
J gene: TRBJ2-7
CDR3 protein: CASSTSGRPSYEQYF
CDR3 DNA: TGTGCCAGCAGCACTAGCGGGAGGCCCTCCTACGAGCAGTACTTC

D gene: NA
clone size: NA
V gene: TRBV28
J gene: TRBJ1-1
CDR3 protein: CASNLRGAGNTEAFF
CDR3 DNA: TGTGCCAGCAACCTTCGGGGCGCGGGGAACACTGAAGCTTTCTTT

D gene: NA
clone size: NA
V gene: TRBV30
J gene: TRBJ2-7
CDR3 protein: CAWTTANLYEQYF
CDR3 DNA: TGTGCCTGGACGACAGCCAACCTCTACGAGCAGTACTTC